This passage covers 9 T cell receptor beta chains from one sample sequenced in a study of quantifying T cell responses using KT2 cells. Study context: cDNA was made from DNase-treated RNA using alpha and beta constant primers.

An oligo carrying a UMI was ligated to the cDNA 3' end. First-round PCR used approximately 4 cycles and beta primers RC1.1 and RC1.2 covering TRBC1 and TRBC2. TCRdb used MiXCR to reprocess the UMI-ligation and nested PCR reads, holding one entry per CDR3 protein. The data contain tens of thousands of distinct CDR3 sequences, around an eighth of them singletons. Sequencing used PBMCs spiked with cells of the T cell clone KT2. These receptor sequences come from a human donor.

The CDR3, as DNA: TGTGCCAGCAGTGCCTCCGTTGTCCGGACGAGGGGTTATTCACCCCTCCACTTT. This codes for CASSASVVRTRGYSPLHF. The V and J genes are TRBV6-1 and TRBJ1-6; tentatively, D is TRBD1 (5 bases). Trimming removed 4 bases at V and 8 bases at J, with 24 bases between. CDR1 and CDR2 from the germline V gene are MNHNS and SASEGT. This CDR3 comprises 18 residues.

This clonotype was seen ten or more times. The chain links TRBV25-1 to TRBJ2-1; D is perhaps TRBD1 (5 bases). Germline-derived CDR1 and CDR2 are MGHDK and SYGVNS. V was cut by 2 bases and J by 0 bases, with 5 bases left in between. CDR3 length equals 14 residues. The CDR3 sequence is CASSEGASYNEQFF. Written as DNA, the CDR3 is TGTGCCAGCAGTGAAGGGGCCTCCTACAATGAGCAGTTCTTC.

The chain carries TRBV19 and TRBJ1-1, with D uncertain. The V end was cut by 7 bases, the J end by 5 bases, with 14 bases between. This CDR3 region has 13 residues. Germline loops: CDR1 LNHDA, CDR2 SQIVND (reference sequence). The CDR3 DNA sequence: TGTGCCAGTATGACACCGAGGTGGACTGAAGCTTTCTTT. Translated: CASMTPRWTEAFF.

The V call is TRBV5-5, the J call TRBJ2-7; D is uncertain. Trimming stripped 8 bases from V and 2 bases from J, with 8 bases between. The CDR3 loop spans 11 amino acids. Germline V gives CDR1 SGHKS, CDR2 YYEKEE (reference sequence). The DNA of the CDR3 is TGTGCCAGTACAGAAGCCTACGAGCAGTACTTC. Amino acid sequence: CASTEAYEQYF.

This clonotype was counted between two and nine times. The rearrangement joins TRBV29-1 to TRBJ2-1; D remains unclear. V dropped 0 bases and J dropped 4 bases, with 4 bases sitting between them. The CDR3 has 12 amino acids. Germline V CDR1 and CDR2: SQVTM, ANQGSEA. In DNA form, the CDR3 reads TGCAGCGTTGAAGATGGGTACAATGAGCAGTTCTTC. Translating it yields CSVEDGYNEQFF.

This clonotype was seen a few times. This chain joins TRBV27 and TRBJ2-3; 9 bases map to TRBD2. V dropped 8 bases and J dropped 1; count of bases not matched to a gene: 1. The CDR3 is 13 amino acids. Germline CDR1 and CDR2: MNHEY and SMNVEV (reference sequence). The CDR3 sequence: CASQRGGTDTQYF. The CDR3 nucleotides read TGTGCCAGCCAGCGGGGGGGCACAGATACGCAGTATTTT.

This clonotype was seen many times. The chain joins TRBV29-1 to TRBJ1-2; possibly TRBD1 for D (5 bases). CDR3 length: 15 amino acids. The V end lost 5 bases, the J end lost 2 bases, and 18 bases lay between the germline ends. Germline values: CDR1 SQVTM, CDR2 ANQGSEA. This chain's CDR3 is CSVPHGQGGNYGYTF. The CDR3 DNA is TGCAGCGTTCCCCATGGGCAGGGAGGGAACTATGGCTACACCTTC.

This clonotype has at least ten counts. This chain joins TRBV12-3 or TRBV12-4 and TRBJ2-1, with D possibly being TRBD1 (5 bases). The CDR3 is 12 residues long. The V gene lost 6 bases and the J gene lost 10 bases, with 13 bases spanning the gap. CDR3 DNA: TGTGCCAGCAGCCCCGACAGCTCCGAGCAGTTCTTC. This sequence encodes CASSPDSSEQFF.

This clonotype occurred once. CDR3: CSASGRTGRDQPQHF. In DNA form, the CDR3 reads TGCAGTGCCTCTGGCCGAACGGGCAGAGATCAGCCCCAGCATTTT. The gene calls are TRBV20-1 and TRBJ1-5, with D hard to call. The CDR3 sequence is 15 residues long. Trimming took off 6 bases at V and 5 bases at J, with 20 bases between the two ends. The germline CDR1 and CDR2 sequences are DFQATT and SNEGSKA (reference sequence).